One TCR beta chain is described in this entry. CDR3 length equals 12 residues. The V and J ends lost 4 bases and 4 bases respectively, with 10 bases between them. The V gene's germline CDR1 is SQVTM and CDR2 ANQGSEA. This record belongs to a study of blood T cells in healthy people across ages. Combining a sample-barcoded 5' primer with a J-beta primer mix, a second PCR ran for roughly 7 to 12 cycles. All samples yielded 2.5 million or more CDR3-containing paired-end reads. One entry per CDR3 protein results from TCRdb running MiXCR on the 5' RACE reads. The data hold 600,000 to 1,000,000 distinct CDR3 sequences, with roughly 64% observed a single time.

The clonotype comes from a man aged 30 to 45 in good health. The rearrangement links TRBV29-1 to TRBJ2-5; tentative D call: TRBD1 (5 bases). Sequenced sample: blood. CDR3 nucleotides: TGCAGCGTTGGACGCAGGGCAGAGACCCAGTACTTC. Translated: CSVGRRAETQYF. Filled out from reference TRBV29-1 and TRBJ2-5, the complete variable domain reads SAVISQKPSRDICQRGTSLTIQCQVDSQVTMMFWYRQQPGQSLTLIATANQGSEATYESGFVIDKFPISRPNLTFSTLTVSNMSPEDSSIYLCSVGRRAETQYFGPGTRLLVL.